The source of this T cell receptor beta chain is a study of cytomegalovirus exposure and HLA in healthy donors. The study ran its PCR with 60 Vbeta and 13 Jbeta primers. Assay used: immunoSEQ multiplex PCR; TCRdb lists only in-frame clones, some missing. The table records roughly 170,000 clones, about three quarters of them present only once. Trimming stripped 3 bases from V and 5 bases from J, with 7 bases between. The CDR3 consists of 11 residues. Germline V lookup: CDR1 DFQATT, CDR2 SNEGSKA (reference sequence). The source is a girl aged 10 to 17 in good health and CMV-seronegative. The chain employs TRBV20-1 and TRBJ2-5, with D perhaps matching TRBD1 (6 bases). Material for sequencing was PBMCs. The CDR3 region has the DNA TGCAGTGCTAGCACAGGGGAGACCCAGTACTTC. Its translation is CSASTGETQYF.